Presented here are 25 T cell receptor beta chains from one specimen sequenced in a study of T cells in Graves' hyperthyroidism and ophthalmopathy. Amplified regions were TCR beta CDR3 sequences from RNA transcripts. With the HTBI primer set, the TCR CDR3 went through a first round of RT-PCR. Each CDR3 protein gets one entry after TCRdb re-called the multiplex PCR reads with MiXCR. The table includes 500,000 to 600,000 distinct CDR3 sequences, 16% detected once. Source material: blood. These TCRs come from a woman aged 18-29 years with Graves' hyperthyroidism.

This clonotype was seen at least ten times. The CDR3 loop is CASSLMISGRGRETQYF. The CDR3 DNA sequence: TGTGCCAGCAGCTTGATGATTAGCGGGAGGGGAAGGGAGACCCAGTACTTC. V and J are TRBV28 and TRBJ2-5; 11 bases map to TRBD2. CDR1 and CDR2 (germline): MDHEN, SYDVKM. The CDR3 runs 17 residues. V shed 6 bases and J 5 bases; nucleotides not matched to a gene: 14. The full variable domain, with the rest looked up from reference TRBV28 and TRBJ2-5, is DVKVTQSSRYLVKRTGEKVFLECVQDMDHENMFWYRQDPGLGLRLIYFSYDVKMKEKGDIPEGYSVSREKKERFSLILESASTNQTSMYLCASSLMISGRGRETQYFGPGTRLLVL.

The chain combines TRBV27 with TRBJ2-3; a possible D gene is TRBD1 (6 bases). Germline values: CDR1 MNHEY, CDR2 SMNVEV (reference sequence). The germline V and J ends were trimmed by 6 bases and 0 bases, with 10 bases remaining between them. This CDR3 is 14 amino acids long. In nucleotides, the CDR3 is TGTGCCAGCAGGCAGACAGGAAGCACAGATACGCAGTATTTT. Amino acid sequence: CASRQTGSTDTQYF.

The chain combines TRBV29-1 with TRBJ1-2; 11 nucleotides align to TRBD1. J lost 4 bases, V lost 4 bases, and 2 bases had no gene match. This CDR3 has 13 residues. The germline CDR1 and CDR2 sequences are SQVTM and ANQGSEA. CDR3 loop: CSVGTGGFYGYTF. For the CDR3, the DNA is TGCAGCGTTGGGACAGGGGGCTTCTATGGCTACACCTTC.

V and J are TRBV2 and TRBJ2-1; TRBD1 or TRBD2 may be the D gene (5 bases each). Germline CDR1 reads SNHLY; CDR2 reads FYNNEI. The CDR3 extends over 13 amino acids. V lost 7 bases and J lost 4, with 11 bases in between. The DNA for the CDR3 is TGTGCCAGCATGGGACGGCAATACAATGAGCAGTTCTTC. The encoded protein is CASMGRQYNEQFF.

This clonotype was counted only a few times. The gene calls are TRBV6-5 and TRBJ1-1; possible D gene TRBD1, 6 bases. With 0 bases removed from V and 8 bases from J, the gap between germline ends came to 16 bases. The CDR3 extends over 15 amino acids. Germline CDR1 and CDR2: MNHEY and SVGAGI. In DNA, the CDR3 is TGTGCCAGCAGTTACTCTGGGGGGGGCGGCGCGGAAGCTTTCTTT. It yields the protein CASSYSGGGGAEAFF.

This clonotype showed up just a few times. The V and J genes are TRBV6-1 and TRBJ1-6; D call uncertain. Germline assignment: CDR1 MNHNS and CDR2 SASEGT. The CDR3 is 14 amino acids. Between the trimmed V and J ends, which lost 6 bases and 7 bases, there was a span of 13 bases. CDR3 region: CASSPSAGNSPLHF. CDR3 bases: TGTGCCAGCAGCCCATCGGCAGGCAATTCACCCCTCCACTTT.

This clonotype appeared a few times. This chain connects TRBV30 to TRBJ2-7, with unresolved D. The germline CDR1 and CDR2 sequences are GTSNPN and SVGIG (reference sequence). The CDR3 spans 14 residues. Trimming took 0 bases from V and 0 from J, leaving 9 bases between them. The CDR3: CAWSVDTASYEQYF. The CDR3 nucleotides are TGTGCCTGGAGTGTGGATACTGCCTCCTACGAGCAGTACTTC.

As to this clonotype: One end of the junction fails to match germline, which may point to a read error. The chain combines TRBV5-1 with TRBJ2-5, with 11 positions matching TRBD2. The CDR3 sequence is 17 residues long. Germline CDR1 SGHRS, CDR2 YFSETQ. DNA for the CDR3: TGTGCCAGCAGCTTTTTTAGCGGGGGGGGGGTCTCTGAGACCCAGTACTTC. Protein product: CASSFFSGGGVSETQYF.

In the case of this clonotype: With a much larger clone just one base away, this may be a read error. The J gene is TRBJ2-7, the V gene TRBV5-1; TRBD2 matches at 7 bases. The V gene's germline CDR1 is SGHRS and CDR2 YFSETQ. This CDR3 region has 16 residues. CDR3 residues: CASSPRSRESSYERYF. The CDR3 nucleotides read TGCGCCAGCAGCCCAAGATCGCGGGAGAGCTCCTACGAGCGGTACTTC. Full variable domain (rest looked up from reference TRBV5-1 and TRBJ2-7): KAGVTQTPRYLIKTRGQQVTLSCSPISGHRSVSWYQQTPGQGLQFLFEYFSETQRNKGNFPGRFSGRQFSNSRSEMNVSTLELGDSALYLCASSPRSRESSYERYFGPGTRLTVT.

This clonotype was detected only a few times. The chain links TRBV6-5 to TRBJ2-2; 9 nucleotides align to TRBD2. The CDR3 is 16 residues long. J gave up 1 base and V 2 bases, and 2 bases lay outside the gene matches. The germline V gene has CDR1 MNHEY and CDR2 SVGAGI. DNA of the CDR3: TGTGCCAGCAGTTACAGAGCGGGGGGGAACACCGGGGAGCTGTTTTTT. This gives the protein CASSYRAGGNTGELFF.

This clonotype was detected many times. The chain combines TRBV6-4 with TRBJ1-1; TRBD1 matches 8 bases. Germline-derived CDR1 and CDR2 are MRHNA and SNTAGT. Trimming at V came to 6 bases and at J to 6 bases, leaving 9 bases not matched to a gene. CDR3 length equals 14 residues. CDR3 bases: TGTGCCAGCAGCCCTTCCGGGACAGGCGCTGAAGCTTTCTTT. This translates into CASSPSGTGAEAFF.

This clonotype has a count of ten or more. This chain connects TRBV7-2 to TRBJ1-1, with a tentative D call TRBD1 (5 bases). CDR3 length equals 16 residues. With 5 bases removed from V and 0 bases from J, the gap between germline ends came to 16 bases. Germline CDR1 SGHTA, CDR2 FQGNSA. The CDR3 bases are TGTGCCAGCAGCATATATAAATGGGGCCTGAACACTGAAGCTTTCTTT. Translating it yields CASSIYKWGLNTEAFF.

In this sample, this clonotype turned up a few times. The CDR3 nucleotides are TGTGCCAGCAGTGAGTTAGCGGGAGAAGCCGGGGAGCTGTTTTTT. Its protein is CASSELAGEAGELFF. This chain uses TRBV6-4 with TRBJ2-2; 9 nucleotides align to TRBD2. CDR1 MRHNA and CDR2 SNTAGT come from the germline V gene. After removal of 3 bases from V and 6 bases from J, the junction contained 5 bases not matched to a gene. This CDR3 comprises 15 residues.

This clonotype was counted at least ten times. The rearrangement links TRBV3-1 to TRBJ2-5, with D uncertain. Trimming left V 4 bases short and J 5 bases short, with 11 bases between. The germline CDR1 and CDR2 sequences are LGHDT and YNNKEL (reference sequence). This CDR3 is 13 amino acids long. This CDR3 reads CASSLRGSETQYF. As DNA, the CDR3 is TGTGCCAGCAGCCTTAGAGGCAGCGAGACCCAGTACTTC.

This clonotype was observed at least ten times. V usage is TRBV3-1 and J usage is TRBJ1-4; D remains ambiguous. The CDR3 consists of 16 residues. Germline V gives CDR1 LGHDT, CDR2 YNNKEL (reference sequence). With 1 base removed from V and 0 bases from J, the gap between germline ends came to 9 bases. CDR3 sequence reads: CASSQGDRTTNEKLFF. In DNA form, the CDR3 reads TGTGCCAGCAGCCAAGGCGACCGCACAACTAATGAAAAACTGTTTTTT.

The rearrangement links TRBV7-9 to TRBJ2-6; D unclear. This CDR3 region has 16 residues. The germline V and J ends were trimmed by 5 bases and 0 bases, with 11 bases remaining between them. Per germline, CDR1 SEHNR and CDR2 FQNEAQ (reference sequence). The CDR3 DNA follows: TGTGCCAGCAGCGAACCCCCCGGCTCTGGGGCCAACGTCCTGACTTTC. Protein: CASSEPPGSGANVLTF. Together with reference TRBV7-9 and TRBJ2-6, the CDR3 gives the full variable domain: DTGVSQNPRHKITKRGQNVTFRCDPISEHNRLYWYRQTLGQGPEFLTYFQNEAQLEKSRLLSDRFSAERPKGSFSTLEIQRTEQGDSAMYLCASSEPPGSGANVLTFGAGSRLTVL.

This clonotype was observed many times. V gene TRBV24-1 combines with J gene TRBJ2-7, with D possibly matching TRBD1 (6 bases). V was trimmed by 2 bases and J by 4 bases, leaving 14 bases between them. This CDR3 is 15 amino acids long. Germline V gene lookup returns CDR1 KGHDR and CDR2 SFDVKD. CDR3 loop: CATSDSGDTPYEQYF. As DNA, the CDR3 is TGTGCCACCAGTGATTCTGGGGACACACCTTACGAGCAGTACTTC.

The chain links TRBV29-1 to TRBJ2-1; 11 positions match TRBD2. Trimming at V came to 0 bases and at J to 14 bases, leaving 12 bases not matched to a gene. This CDR3 is 15 amino acids long. Per germline, CDR1 SQVTM and CDR2 ANQGSEA. This chain's CDR3 is CSVEEFRGTSGGEFF. The CDR3, as DNA: TGCAGCGTTGAAGAATTCCGAGGGACTAGCGGCGGGGAGTTCTTC.

This clonotype was observed many times. The chain employs TRBV7-8 and TRBJ2-2; TRBD1 might be the D (5 bases). V was cut by 11 bases and J by 6 bases, with 16 bases left in between. Germline values: CDR1 SGHVS, CDR2 FQNEAQ. The CDR3 spans 13 residues. DNA of the CDR3: TGTGCCTTACAAGGCAGGGTAGCCGGGGAGCTGTTTTTT. This translates into CALQGRVAGELFF. Full variable domain (missing parts from reference TRBV7-8 and TRBJ2-2): GAGVSQSPRYKVAKRGQDVALRCDPISGHVSLFWYQQALGQGPEFLTYFQNEAQLDKSGLPSDRFFAERPEGSVSTLKIQRTQQEDSAVYLCALQGRVAGELFFGEGSRLTVL.

This clonotype was counted many times. The chain carries TRBV12-3 or TRBV12-4 and TRBJ1-5; D uncertain. The CDR3 has 13 amino acids. V gave up 7 bases and J gave up 2 bases, with 9 bases separating them. The CDR3 region has the DNA TGTGCCAGCACACGGAAAGGCAATCAGCCCCAGCATTTT. Protein product: CASTRKGNQPQHF.

This clonotype was detected only a few times. This chain links TRBV5-1 with TRBJ2-2, with 8 bases matching TRBD2. V shed 3 bases, J shed 5 bases, and the junction held 3 bases outside the gene matches. CDR3 length: 14 amino acids. The germline V gene has CDR1 SGHRS and CDR2 YFSETQ. CDR3 residues: CASSYSGTTGELFF. CDR3 bases: TGCGCCAGCAGCTATAGCGGGACGACCGGGGAGCTGTTTTTT. Complete variable domain (other parts from reference TRBV5-1 and TRBJ2-2): KAGVTQTPRYLIKTRGQQVTLSCSPISGHRSVSWYQQTPGQGLQFLFEYFSETQRNKGNFPGRFSGRQFSNSRSEMNVSTLELGDSALYLCASSYSGTTGELFFGEGSRLTVL.

The chain combines TRBV29-1 with TRBJ1-2, with 7 bases aligning to TRBD1. This CDR3 contains 15 residues. V was pared by 0 bases and J by 4 bases, with 8 bases of the junction left unmatched. Germline V gene data show CDR1 as SQVTM and CDR2 as ANQGSEA. The CDR3 sequence is CSVEEDRGQFYGYTF. The CDR3 DNA sequence: TGCAGCGTTGAAGAAGATCGGGGACAGTTCTATGGCTACACCTTC.

This clonotype was counted ten times or more. The J gene is TRBJ2-6, the V gene TRBV6-2 or TRBV6-3; D gene unclear. V gave up 5 bases and J gave up 4 bases, with 9 bases separating them. Germline V gives CDR1 MNHEY, CDR2 SVGEGT. CDR3 size: 14 residues. The CDR3 bases are TGTGCCAGCAGTGAACCAGCCGGGGCCAACGTCCTGACTTTC. Translated, it gives CASSEPAGANVLTF.

J is TRBJ2-2 and V is TRBV24-1; D assignment may be TRBD1 or TRBD2 (6 bases each). V was clipped by 8 bases and J by 2 bases, with 14 bases between them. This CDR3 is built from 15 residues. Germline CDR1 is KGHDR and CDR2 is SFDVKD. CDR3 region: CATKPKGGNTGELFF. DNA for the CDR3: TGTGCCACCAAACCGAAGGGGGGAAACACCGGGGAGCTGTTTTTT.

The chain uses TRBV10-3 and TRBJ2-7; a weak D match, TRBD2 (6 bases). Germline V gene data show CDR1 as ENHRY and CDR2 as SYGVKD. CDR3 size: 14 residues. V lost 6 bases to trimming and J lost 7 bases, with 19 bases between them. The CDR3 sequence: CAISSGLAGGEQYF. The CDR3 coding sequence is TGTGCCATCAGCTCCGGACTGGCTGGGGGGGAGCAGTACTTC.